One and the same sample provided the 12 T cell receptor beta chains below, sequenced in a study of blood T cell repertoires in COVID-19. Libraries were prepared by immunoSEQ multiplex PCR; TCRdb keeps only in-frame clonotypes and omits some of them. The table has a few hundred thousand clones, about 87% seen once; the top ten hold approximately 6.5%. Sample: peripheral blood. The receptors originated from a woman in her forties or fifties with COVID-19, enrolled during active disease.

This clone was observed a single time. This chain joins TRBV27 and TRBJ2-1; weak D call: TRBD1 (6 bases). Looked up from germline, CDR1 is MNHEY and CDR2 is SMNVEV (reference sequence). CDR3 length equals 13 residues. The V and J ends lost 6 bases and 10 bases respectively, with 16 bases between them. The CDR3 spells CASSLTGFGEQFF. The CDR3 DNA reads as TGTGCCAGCAGCCTGACAGGTTTTGGCGAGCAGTTCTTC.

CDR3 loop: CASSVTPGLAGSTDTQYF. DNA for the CDR3: TGTGCCAGCAGCGTGACCCCTGGACTAGCGGGGAGCACAGATACGCAGTATTTT. The chain has TRBV27 and TRBJ2-3; TRBD2 matches 12 bases. V lost 6 bases to trimming and J lost 0 bases; unmatched junction nucleotides: 10. The CDR3 runs 18 residues. Per germline, CDR1 MNHEY and CDR2 SMNVEV (reference sequence).

In this sample, this clone turned up a few times. V usage is TRBV9 and J usage is TRBJ2-6; 9 bases line up with TRBD1. Germline CDR1 reads SGDLS; CDR2 reads YYNGEE. V shed 2 bases, J shed 2 bases, and the junction held 2 bases outside the gene matches. The CDR3 spans 16 residues. Written as DNA, the CDR3 is TGTGCCAGCAGCGTGGACAGGGGTGCTGGGGCCAACGTCCTGACTTTC. This translates into CASSVDRGAGANVLTF.

This sequence joins TRBV5-1 and TRBJ1-2; 7 nucleotides line up with TRBD1. The CDR3 consists of 12 residues. From germline, CDR1 is SGHRS and CDR2 YFSETQ. V shed 3 bases and J 7 bases; nucleotides not matched to a gene: 3. CDR3 region: CASSSQGGGYTF. CDR3 nucleotides: TGCGCCAGCAGCTCGCAGGGGGGTGGCTACACCTTC.

J is TRBJ1-1 and V is TRBV5-1; D is possibly TRBD1 (5 bases). Trimming left V 3 bases short and J 4 bases short, with 16 bases between. Germline values: CDR1 SGHRS, CDR2 YFSETQ. The CDR3 extends over 15 amino acids. CDR3 sequence: CASSSPGEGITEAFF. CDR3 in DNA: TGCGCCAGCAGCTCCCCCGGGGAGGGGATCACTGAAGCTTTCTTT.

This chain links TRBV7-9 with TRBJ1-1; 9 bases agree with TRBD1. Germline V lookup: CDR1 SEHNR, CDR2 FQNEAQ (reference sequence). V trimming: 1 base; J trimming: 5 bases; junction bases outside the gene matches: 2. The CDR3 runs 14 residues. DNA of the CDR3: TGTGCCAGCAGCTTAGGACAGGGGGAAACTGAAGCTTTCTTT. Encoded protein: CASSLGQGETEAFF.

This rearrangement joins TRBV11-3 to TRBJ2-1; D uncertain. V lost 5 bases to trimming and J lost 4 bases, with 15 bases between them. The CDR3 contains 15 residues. The germline gives CDR1 SGHNT, CDR2 YENEEA. The CDR3 nucleotides read TGTGCCAGCAGCCCAACCCAGTGGCGGTACAATGAGCAGTTCTTC. This sequence encodes CASSPTQWRYNEQFF.

V is TRBV29-1 and J is TRBJ1-1, with D possibly matching TRBD1 (5 bases). CDR3 length equals 14 residues. V dropped 3 bases and J dropped 0 bases, with 11 bases sitting between them. The germline CDR1 and CDR2 sequences are SQVTM and ANQGSEA. CDR3 amino acids: CSVDHGHMNTEAFF. The CDR3, as DNA: TGCAGCGTTGATCATGGACACATGAACACTGAAGCTTTCTTT.

V gene TRBV7-9 combines with J gene TRBJ2-1; D unclear. There are 13 residues in the CDR3. V was trimmed by 3 bases and J by 6 bases, leaving 9 bases between them. The germline V gene encodes CDR1 SEHNR and CDR2 FQNEAQ (reference sequence). The CDR3 DNA follows: TGTGCCAGCAGCTTTTATCCCTCCAATGAGCAGTTCTTC. This gives the protein CASSFYPSNEQFF.

The chain couples TRBV2 to TRBJ2-1; 9 nucleotides match TRBD1. This CDR3 contains 13 residues. CDR1 is SNHLY, CDR2 FYNNEI, per germline. Germline trimming cut 10 bases from V and 6 bases from J; bases unmatched to any gene: 7. The DNA of the CDR3 is TGTGCCACCAGGGGACAGGGACTCAATGAGCAGTTCTTC. Protein: CATRGQGLNEQFF.

In this sample, this clone turned up a few times. In the same sample, other DNA sequences code for this CDR3. The chain carries TRBV3-1 (or the pseudogene TRBV3-2) and TRBJ1-5; TRBD1 might be the D (5 bases). Trimming removed 0 bases from V and 2 bases from J, with 11 bases in between. Germline lookup yields CDR1 LGHDT and CDR2 YNNKEL (reference sequence). CDR3 length equals 16 residues. CDR3 sequence reads: CASSQDRGSGNQPQHF. In DNA form, the CDR3 reads TGTGCCAGCAGCCAAGATCGGGGGTCCGGCAATCAGCCCCAGCATTTT.

This rearrangement joins TRBV4-3 to TRBJ2-3, with 9 bases aligning to TRBD2. The CDR3 has 17 amino acids. The germline V gene has CDR1 LGHNA and CDR2 YSLEER. The V segment lost 2 bases and the J segment 8 bases; nucleotides outside the gene matches: 14. The CDR3 reads CASSQTLSGSRKGTQYF. CDR3 sequence (DNA): TGCGCCAGCAGCCAAACGCTTAGCGGGAGTCGTAAGGGTACGCAGTATTTT.